This is a list of T cell receptor beta chains from one sample in a study of cytomegalovirus exposure and HLA in healthy donors. Data came from immunoSEQ multiplex PCR; TCRdb stores just in-frame clones and leaves some out. The sample comprises 70,000 to 95,000 clones, around 81% of which are singletons, and over 2% rests with the top ten. What was sequenced was PBMCs. These receptors all stem from a man aged 18 to 29 in good health and CMV-seronegative. The CDR3 runs from the conserved cysteine through the conserved F or W. The order of the fields is V gene, CDR3 length, J gene, D gene, clone size, CDR3 DNA, CDR3 protein. A D gene is named only where the DNA matches it firmly. For some rows the clone size is stated as once, few or many, or as a class when expanded; others skip it.

TRBV9	16	TRBJ1-5	TRBD1	NA	TGTGCCAGCAGCGCTGGGGCGGGGACAGGTAATCAGCCCCAGCATTTT	CASSAGAGTGNQPQHF
TRBV5-4	12	TRBJ2-3	NA	NA	TGTGCCAGCAGCCCGGCTAGAGATACGCAGTATTTT	CASSPARDTQYF
TRBV6-5	15	TRBJ2-7	NA	NA	TGTGCCAGCAGTTCCCCCGGACAGCCTATATACGAGCAATACTTC	CASSSPGQPIYEQYF
TRBV5-8	15	TRBJ1-4	NA	NA	TGTGCCAGCAACCCCCAACAGGGCGGACGTGAAAAACTGTTTTTT	CASNPQQGGREKLFF
TRBV6-1	16	TRBJ2-3	TRBD2	NA	TGTGCCAGCAGTGGGGGGGCGGGGGGTAACACAGATACGCAGTATTTT	CASSGGAGGNTDTQYF
TRBV27	13	TRBJ2-2	TRBD2	NA	TGTGCCAGCATGAGCGGGGGGCTCGGGGAGCTGTTTTTT	CASMSGGLGELFF
TRBV5-1	14	TRBJ1-1	TRBD1	NA	TGCGCCAGCAGCTTGGGACAGGGGGAGACTGAAGCTTTCTTT	CASSLGQGETEAFF
TRBV5-1	16	TRBJ2-3	TRBD2	few	TGCGCCAGCAGCTTACGCGGGGGAGTACGGACAGATACGCAGTATTTT	CASSLRGGVRTDTQYF
TRBV6-5	14	TRBJ2-7	TRBD2	NA	TGTGCCAGCAGTTACGGGGGGGTAGAGGACGAGCAGTACTTC	CASSYGGVEDEQYF
TRBV9	13	TRBJ2-5	TRBD1	once	TGTGCCAGCAGCGTGACAGGGTTAGAGACCCAGTACTTC	CASSVTGLETQYF
TRBV9	15	TRBJ1-4	NA	NA	TGTGCCAGCAGCGTATATTCGGGACAAGATGAAAAACTGTTTTTT	CASSVYSGQDEKLFF
TRBV6-5	15	TRBJ2-7	TRBD1	NA	TGTGCCACAGCCCGAGGGACAGGGGTCTTCGACGAGCAGTACTTC	CATARGTGVFDEQYF
TRBV18	14	TRBJ1-1	NA	once	TGTGCCAGCTCACCGGCCAGATCAAACACTGAAGCTTTCTTT	CASSPARSNTEAFF
TRBV2	15	TRBJ1-5	TRBD1	NA	TGTGCCAGCAAATTGGGACAGGGGAACAATCAGCCCCAGCATTTT	CASKLGQGNNQPQHF
TRBV27	16	TRBJ1-2	NA	NA	TGTGCCAGCGCCTCCCGAGCACGGGGGGCTCCCTATGGCTACACCTTC	CASASRARGAPYGYTF
TRBV30	13	TRBJ1-2	NA	NA	TGTGCCTGGAGTGACCAGGGGAACTATGGCTACACCTTC	CAWSDQGNYGYTF
TRBV6-5	14	TRBJ1-5	NA	NA	TGTGCCAGCAGTTACTACGGGGTAGGTCAGCCCCAGCATTTT	CASSYYGVGQPQHF
TRBV2	14	TRBJ2-7	TRBD2	NA	TGTGCCAGCACCGGACTAGCGGGGGCTCGGGAGCAGTACTTC	CASTGLAGAREQYF
TRBV7-7	14	TRBJ2-3	TRBD2	NA	TGTGCCAGCAGCTTATCCCCAACGGGACTAGCGCAGTATTTT	CASSLSPTGLAQYF
TRBV10-1	15	TRBJ2-3	TRBD2	NA	TGCGCCAGCAGTGAGCCGGGACTAGACAGAGATACGCAGTATTTT	CASSEPGLDRDTQYF
TRBV5-6	18	TRBJ1-2	NA	NA	TGTGCCAGCAGCCCTCTGGATTCGGGCCTCAGGGGAAACTATGGCTACACCTTC	CASSPLDSGLRGNYGYTF
TRBV13	16	TRBJ2-1	NA	few	TGTGCCAGCAGCTTAGGCGCTCCCAGCTCCTACAATGAGCAGTTCTTC	CASSLGAPSSYNEQFF
TRBV30	15	TRBJ2-1	TRBD2	few	TGTGCCTGGACGGTAGCGGGTGGGAGGTACAATGAGCAGTTCTTC	CAWTVAGGRYNEQFF
TRBV5-1	16	TRBJ1-6	NA	once	TGCGCCAGCAGCCCCTGGGGGGTGGCCTATAATTCACCCCTCCACTTT	CASSPWGVAYNSPLHF
TRBV29-1	13	TRBJ1-1	TRBD1	few	TGCAGCGTTGAACAGGGACAGGGAACTGAAGCTTTCTTT	CSVEQGQGTEAFF
TRBV7-9	16	TRBJ1-2	NA	NA	TGTTCCAGCAGCCCATCTAAGGTTCAGGGTGGCTATGGCTACACCTTC	CSSSPSKVQGGYGYTF